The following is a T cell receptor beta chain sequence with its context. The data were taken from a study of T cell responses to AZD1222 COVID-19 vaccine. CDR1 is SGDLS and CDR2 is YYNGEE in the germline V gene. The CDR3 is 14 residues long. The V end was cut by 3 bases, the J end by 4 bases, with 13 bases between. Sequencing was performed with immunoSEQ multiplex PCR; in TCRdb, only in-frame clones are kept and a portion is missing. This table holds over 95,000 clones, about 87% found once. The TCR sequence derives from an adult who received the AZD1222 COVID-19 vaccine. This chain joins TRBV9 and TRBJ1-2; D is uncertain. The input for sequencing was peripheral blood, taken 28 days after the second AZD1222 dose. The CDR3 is CASSGSGESYGYTF. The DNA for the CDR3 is TGTGCCAGCAGCGGGAGTGGGGAGTCCTATGGCTACACCTTC.